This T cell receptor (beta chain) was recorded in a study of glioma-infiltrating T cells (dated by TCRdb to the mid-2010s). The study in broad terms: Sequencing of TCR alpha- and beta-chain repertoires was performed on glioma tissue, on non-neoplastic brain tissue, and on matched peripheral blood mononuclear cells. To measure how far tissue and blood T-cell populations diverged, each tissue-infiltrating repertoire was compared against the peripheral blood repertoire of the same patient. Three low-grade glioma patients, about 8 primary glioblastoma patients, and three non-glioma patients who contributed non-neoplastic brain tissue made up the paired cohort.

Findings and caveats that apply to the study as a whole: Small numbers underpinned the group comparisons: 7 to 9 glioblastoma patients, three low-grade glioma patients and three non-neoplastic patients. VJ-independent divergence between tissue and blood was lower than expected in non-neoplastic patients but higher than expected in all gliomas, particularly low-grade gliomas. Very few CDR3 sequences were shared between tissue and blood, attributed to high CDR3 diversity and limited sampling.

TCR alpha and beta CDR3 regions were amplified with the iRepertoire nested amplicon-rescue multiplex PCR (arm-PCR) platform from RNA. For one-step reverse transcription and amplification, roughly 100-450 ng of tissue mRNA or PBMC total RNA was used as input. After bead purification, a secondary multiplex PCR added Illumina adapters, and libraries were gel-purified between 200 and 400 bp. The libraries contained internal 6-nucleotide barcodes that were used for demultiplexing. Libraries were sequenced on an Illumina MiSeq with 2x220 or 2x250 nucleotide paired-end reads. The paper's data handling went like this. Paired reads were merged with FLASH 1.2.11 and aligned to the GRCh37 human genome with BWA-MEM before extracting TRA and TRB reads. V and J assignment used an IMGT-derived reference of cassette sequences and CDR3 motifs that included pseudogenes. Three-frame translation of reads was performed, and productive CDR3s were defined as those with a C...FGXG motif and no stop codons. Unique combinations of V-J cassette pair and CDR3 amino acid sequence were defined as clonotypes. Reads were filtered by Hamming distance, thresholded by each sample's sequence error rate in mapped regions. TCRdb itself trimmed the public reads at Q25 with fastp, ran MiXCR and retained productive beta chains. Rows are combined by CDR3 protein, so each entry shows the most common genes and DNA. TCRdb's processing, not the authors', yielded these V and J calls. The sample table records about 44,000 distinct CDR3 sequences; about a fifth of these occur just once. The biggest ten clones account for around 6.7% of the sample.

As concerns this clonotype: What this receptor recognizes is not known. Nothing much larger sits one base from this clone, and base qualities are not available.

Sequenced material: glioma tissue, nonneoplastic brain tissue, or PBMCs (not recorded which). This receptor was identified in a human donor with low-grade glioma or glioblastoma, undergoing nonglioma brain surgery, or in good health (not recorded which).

The bases are TGCAGCGTTGCCCCGACGGGCGTAGGGACCCAGTACTTC. The encoded protein is CSVAPTGVGTQYF. In this chain, TRBV29-1 is recombined with TRBJ2-5; the D gene cannot be resolved reliably. The V end loses 4 bases and the J end loses 7 bases, and a stretch of 16 bases separates them. From the cysteine up to the phenylalanine, the CDR3 has a length of 13 residues. Only the CDR3 part of the read is kept: 39 bases, read in frame from the first base. Based on the germline V gene, the CDR1 and CDR2 sequences are SQVTM and ANQGSEA.